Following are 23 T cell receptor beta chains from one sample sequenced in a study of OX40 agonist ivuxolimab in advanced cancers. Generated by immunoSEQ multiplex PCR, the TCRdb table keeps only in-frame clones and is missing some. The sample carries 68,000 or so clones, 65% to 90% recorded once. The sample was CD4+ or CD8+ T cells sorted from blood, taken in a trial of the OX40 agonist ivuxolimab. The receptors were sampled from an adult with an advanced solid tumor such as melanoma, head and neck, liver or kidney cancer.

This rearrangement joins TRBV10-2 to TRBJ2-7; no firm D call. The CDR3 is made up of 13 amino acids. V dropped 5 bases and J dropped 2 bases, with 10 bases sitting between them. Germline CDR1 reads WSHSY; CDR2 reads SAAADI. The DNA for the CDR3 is TGCGCCAGCAGTCCGGACGTTGCCTACGAGCAGTACTTC. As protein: CASSPDVAYEQYF.

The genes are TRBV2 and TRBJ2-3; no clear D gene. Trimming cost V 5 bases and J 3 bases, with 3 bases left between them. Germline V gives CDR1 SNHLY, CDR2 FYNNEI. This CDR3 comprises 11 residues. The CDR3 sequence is CASSLTDTQYF. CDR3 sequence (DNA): TGTGCCAGCAGTCTAACAGATACGCAGTATTTT.

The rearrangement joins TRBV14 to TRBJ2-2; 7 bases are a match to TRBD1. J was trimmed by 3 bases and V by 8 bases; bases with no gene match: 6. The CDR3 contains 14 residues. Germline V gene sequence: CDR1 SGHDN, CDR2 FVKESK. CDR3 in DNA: TGTGCCAGCGATCGACAGGGACACACCGGGGAGCTGTTTTTT. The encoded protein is CASDRQGHTGELFF.

The CDR3 spells CASSRGGQTEAFF. Here the CDR3 DNA reads TGTGCCAGCAGCCGAGGTGGACAGACTGAAGCTTTCTTT. The V call is TRBV14, the J call TRBJ1-1; D may be TRBD1 (6 bases). V dropped 4 bases and J dropped 5 bases, with 11 bases sitting between them. CDR3 length equals 13 residues. Germline-derived CDR1 and CDR2 are SGHDN and FVKESK.

CDR3 coding DNA: TGCGCCAGCAGTGTCCAGGGGACGACCGGGGAGCTGTTTTTT. Its protein product is CASSVQGTTGELFF. V and J are TRBV5-1 and TRBJ2-2; a weak D match, TRBD1 (6 bases). CDR1 SGHRS and CDR2 YFSETQ come from the germline V gene. The CDR3 sequence is 14 residues long. V lost 5 bases to trimming and J lost 5 bases, with 13 bases between them.

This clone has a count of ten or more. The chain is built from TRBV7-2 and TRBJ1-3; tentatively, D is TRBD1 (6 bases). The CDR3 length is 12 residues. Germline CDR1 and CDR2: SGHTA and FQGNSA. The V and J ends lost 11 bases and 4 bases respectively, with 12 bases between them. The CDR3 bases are TGTGCCGTTACAGGGTGGGGAAACACCATATATTTT. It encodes CAVTGWGNTIYF.

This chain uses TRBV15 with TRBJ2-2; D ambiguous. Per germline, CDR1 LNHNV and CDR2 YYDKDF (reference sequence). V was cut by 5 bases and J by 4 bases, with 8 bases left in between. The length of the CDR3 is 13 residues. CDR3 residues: CATSVRSTGELFF. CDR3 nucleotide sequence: TGTGCCACCAGCGTTAGATCCACCGGGGAGCTGTTTTTT. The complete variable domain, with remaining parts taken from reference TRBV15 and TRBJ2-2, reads DAMVIQNPRYQVTQFGKPVTLSCSQTLNHNVMYWYQQKSSQAPKLLFHYYDKDFNNEADTPDNFQSRRPNTSFCFLDIRSPGLGDTAMYLCATSVRSTGELFFGEGSRLTVL.

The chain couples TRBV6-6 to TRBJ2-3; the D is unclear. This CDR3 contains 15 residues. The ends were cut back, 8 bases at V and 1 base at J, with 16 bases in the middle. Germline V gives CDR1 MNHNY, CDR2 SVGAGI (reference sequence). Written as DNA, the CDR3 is TGTGCCAGCGGGGAAGAATGGCGAGGCACAGATACGCAGTATTTT. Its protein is CASGEEWRGTDTQYF.

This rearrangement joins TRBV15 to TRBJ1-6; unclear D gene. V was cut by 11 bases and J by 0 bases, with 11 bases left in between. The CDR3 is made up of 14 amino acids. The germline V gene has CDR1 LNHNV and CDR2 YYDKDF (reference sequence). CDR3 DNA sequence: TGTGCCGTGGGCAGGAGCTCCTATAATTCACCCCTCCACTTT. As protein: CAVGRSSYNSPLHF.

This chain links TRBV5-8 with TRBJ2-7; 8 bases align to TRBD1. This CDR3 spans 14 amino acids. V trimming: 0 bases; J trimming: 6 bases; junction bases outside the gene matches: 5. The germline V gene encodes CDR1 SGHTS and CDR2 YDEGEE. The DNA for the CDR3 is TGTGCCAGCAGCTTGGTCGCAGGGGGCTTCGAGCAGTACTTC. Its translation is CASSLVAGGFEQYF.

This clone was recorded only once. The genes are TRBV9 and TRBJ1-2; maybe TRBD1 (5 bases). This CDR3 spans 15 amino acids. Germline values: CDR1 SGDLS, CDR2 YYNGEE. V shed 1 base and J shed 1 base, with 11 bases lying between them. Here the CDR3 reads CASSVIDRINYGYTF. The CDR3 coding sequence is TGTGCCAGCAGCGTAATTGACAGAATTAACTATGGCTACACCTTC.

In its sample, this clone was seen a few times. CDR3 DNA: TGTGCCAGCTCACCAAAGGGGCCGTCTGGTGGAAACACCATATATTTT. Protein: CASSPKGPSGGNTIYF. The V gene is TRBV18, the J gene TRBJ1-3, with a weak D call TRBD1 (5 bases). Deletions cut 2 bases from V and 3 bases from J, with 14 bases between. Germline CDR1 reads KGHSH; CDR2 reads LQKENI. CDR3 size: 16 residues.

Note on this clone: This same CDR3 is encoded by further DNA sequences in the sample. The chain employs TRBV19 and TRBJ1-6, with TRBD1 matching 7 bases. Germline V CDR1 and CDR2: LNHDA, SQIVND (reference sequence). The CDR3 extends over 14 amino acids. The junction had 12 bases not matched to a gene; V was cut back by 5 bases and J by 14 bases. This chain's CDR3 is CASSRKGAQSSLHF. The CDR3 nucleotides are TGTGCCAGTAGTCGTAAGGGGGCCCAGTCCTCCCTCCACTTT.

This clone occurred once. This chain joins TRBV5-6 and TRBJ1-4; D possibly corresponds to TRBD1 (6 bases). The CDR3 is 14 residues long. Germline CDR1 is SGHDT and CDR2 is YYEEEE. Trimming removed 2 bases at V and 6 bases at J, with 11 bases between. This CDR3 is CASSFEKGDEKLFF. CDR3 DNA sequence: TGTGCCAGCAGCTTTGAGAAGGGGGATGAAAAACTGTTTTTT.

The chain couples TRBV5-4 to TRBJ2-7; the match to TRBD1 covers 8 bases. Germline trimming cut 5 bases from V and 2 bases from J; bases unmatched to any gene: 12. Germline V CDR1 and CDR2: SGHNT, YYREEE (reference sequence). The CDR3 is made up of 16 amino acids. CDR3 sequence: CASSRGQGTVTYEQYF. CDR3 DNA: TGTGCCAGCAGTCGAGGACAGGGAACGGTCACCTACGAGCAGTACTTC.

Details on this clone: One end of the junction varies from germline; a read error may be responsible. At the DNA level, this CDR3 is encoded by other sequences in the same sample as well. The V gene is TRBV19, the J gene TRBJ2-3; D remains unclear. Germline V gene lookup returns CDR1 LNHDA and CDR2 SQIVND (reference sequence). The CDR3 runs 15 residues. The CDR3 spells CASSIGGRSTDTQYF. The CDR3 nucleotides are TGTGCCAGTAGTATAGGAGGACGGAGCACGGATACGCAGTATTTT.

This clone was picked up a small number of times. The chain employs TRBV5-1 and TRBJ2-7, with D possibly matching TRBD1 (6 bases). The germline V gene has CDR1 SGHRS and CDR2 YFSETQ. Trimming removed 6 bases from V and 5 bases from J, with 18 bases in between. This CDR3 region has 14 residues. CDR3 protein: CASTNRQGFHEQYF. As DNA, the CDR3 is TGCGCCAGCACAAACCGGCAGGGGTTCCACGAGCAGTACTTC.

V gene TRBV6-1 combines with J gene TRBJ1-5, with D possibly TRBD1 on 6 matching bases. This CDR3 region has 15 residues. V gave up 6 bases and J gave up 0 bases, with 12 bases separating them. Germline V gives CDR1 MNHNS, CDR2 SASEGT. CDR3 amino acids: CASRPTGYSNQPQHF. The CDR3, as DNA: TGTGCCAGCAGGCCTACAGGGTATAGCAATCAGCCCCAGCATTTT.

The CDR3 region is CASSTRWRGSYGYTF. DNA for the CDR3: TGTGCCAGCAGTACCCGGTGGCGGGGGTCGTATGGCTACACCTTC. The rearrangement uses TRBV28 and TRBJ1-2; D might be TRBD1 (5 bases). CDR3 size: 15 residues. Trimming removed 5 bases from V and 5 bases from J, with 18 bases in between. CDR1 is MDHEN, CDR2 SYDVKM, per germline.

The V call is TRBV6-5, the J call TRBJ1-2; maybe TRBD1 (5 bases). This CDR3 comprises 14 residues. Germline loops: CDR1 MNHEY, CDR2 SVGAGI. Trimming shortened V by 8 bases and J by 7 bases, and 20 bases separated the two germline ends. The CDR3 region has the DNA TGTGCCAGCGGGGCCGGGAAGGCAGGGCTTGGCTACACCTTC. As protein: CASGAGKAGLGYTF.

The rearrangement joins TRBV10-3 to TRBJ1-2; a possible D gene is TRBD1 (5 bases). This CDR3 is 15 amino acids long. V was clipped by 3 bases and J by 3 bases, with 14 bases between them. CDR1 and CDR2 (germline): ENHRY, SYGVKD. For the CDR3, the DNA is TGTGCCATCAGTGATCCGGGGGGAGGGGACTATGGCTACACCTTC. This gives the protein CAISDPGGGDYGYTF.

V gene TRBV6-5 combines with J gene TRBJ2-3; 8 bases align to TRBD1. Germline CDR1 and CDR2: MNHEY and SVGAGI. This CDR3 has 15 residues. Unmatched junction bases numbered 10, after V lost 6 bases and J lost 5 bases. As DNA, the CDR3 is TGTGCCAGCAGCCCCACGTCCACAGGGGGAGATACGCAGTATTTT. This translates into CASSPTSTGGDTQYF.

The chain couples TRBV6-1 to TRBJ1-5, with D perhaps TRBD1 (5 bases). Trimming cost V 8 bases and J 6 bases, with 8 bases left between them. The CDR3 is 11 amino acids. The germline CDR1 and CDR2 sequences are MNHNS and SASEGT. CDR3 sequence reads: CASSQGQPQHF. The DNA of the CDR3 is TGTGCCAGCTCCCAGGGTCAGCCCCAGCATTTT.